This is a list of T cell receptor beta chains from one sample in a study of blood T cell repertoires in COVID-19. The table came from immunoSEQ multiplex PCR; TCRdb's copy has only in-frame clones and leaves some out. The sample lists a few hundred thousand clones; approximately 80% were seen once. The sequenced sample consisted of peripheral blood. These receptors were taken from a man aged 60 to 75 with acute or convalescent COVID-19. The CDR3 runs from the conserved cysteine through the conserved F or W. D genes are given only for firm matches. Size tells how often a clone was seen (once, few, many) or the class of an expanded clone, and some rows leave it out.

cdr3_length	clone_size	v_call	j_call	d_call	cdr3_nt	cdr3_aa
16	few	TRBV27	TRBJ1-5	.	TGTGCCAGCAGTTTATCGGGGGAGGGGAGCAATCAGCCCCAGCATTTT	CASSLSGEGSNQPQHF
16	.	TRBV6-6	TRBJ2-1	TRBD2	TGTGCCAGCAGTTATAAAGCGGGGGGGCCCGCCAATGAGCAGTTCTTC	CASSYKAGGPANEQFF
15	.	TRBV5-1	TRBJ1-1	.	TGCGCCAGCAGCCCGACCCAGGGGTCACGGACTGAAGCTTTCTTT	CASSPTQGSRTEAFF
15	.	TRBV19	TRBJ1-5	.	TGTGCCAGTAGTATCATGAGTATGAGCAATCAGCCCCAGCATTTT	CASSIMSMSNQPQHF
16	.	TRBV7-2	TRBJ2-2	.	TGTGCCAGCAGCTTAGCGCGGGGGCCCGAGGGCGGGGAGCTGTTTTTT	CASSLARGPEGGELFF
17	.	TRBV2	TRBJ2-2	TRBD2	TGTGCCAGCAGTACTAGCGGGGGGGCCTTGAACACCGGGGAGCTGTTTTTT	CASSTSGGALNTGELFF
14	.	TRBV7-9	TRBJ1-4	TRBD1	TGTGCCAGCAGCCGACAGGGGTCAGATGAAAAACTGTTTTTT	CASSRQGSDEKLFF
18	.	TRBV7-6	TRBJ2-3	.	TGTGCCAGCAGCTTAGTGACCATGGGGGCGGGAGCGGCAGATACGCAGTATTTT	CASSLVTMGAGAADTQYF
13	.	TRBV19	TRBJ1-1	.	TGTGCCAGTAGTGGACAGCGGAACACTGAAGCTTTCTTT	CASSGQRNTEAFF
13	.	TRBV12-3/TRBV12-4	TRBJ1-5	.	TGTGCCAGCAGTTTAAGGGAGAATCAGCCCCAGCATTTT	CASSLRENQPQHF
13	.	TRBV9	TRBJ2-5	.	TGTGCCAGCAGCGAGGGGCTACAAGAGACCCAGTACTTC	CASSEGLQETQYF
16	.	TRBV19	TRBJ1-2	TRBD1	TGTGCCAGTAGACCTCCGGGACAGGCGGGATTCTATGGCTACACCTTC	CASRPPGQAGFYGYTF
16	.	TRBV5-8	TRBJ1-1	.	TGTGCCAGCAGCCCCCGGGAGGGTCCGGTGAACACTGAAGCTTTCTTT	CASSPREGPVNTEAFF
15	.	TRBV7-2	TRBJ1-6	.	TGTGCCAGCAGCTTAAAGGTCAGCGGCAATTCACCCCTCCACTTT	CASSLKVSGNSPLHF
17	.	TRBV7-9	TRBJ1-1	TRBD1	TGTGCCAGCAGCCAACGGACAGGGGGCGTCAAGGACACTGAAGCTTTCTTT	CASSQRTGGVKDTEAFF
15	.	TRBV6-5	TRBJ2-7	TRBD1	TGTGCCAGCAGTTACGTTCAGGGGGCAAATTACGAGCAGTACTTC	CASSYVQGANYEQYF
12	.	TRBV12-3/TRBV12-4	TRBJ2-3	.	TGTGCCAGCAGTTTGTTAGCTGATACGCAGTATTTT	CASSLLADTQYF
13	.	TRBV6-6	TRBJ2-7	TRBD1	TGTGCCAGCAGTTACGGGACAGGGGCCGAGCAGTACTTC	CASSYGTGAEQYF
17	.	TRBV5-1	TRBJ2-7	.	TGCGCCAGCAGCTCCAGCGAAGGGGGACATTTCTCCTACGAGCAGTACTTC	CASSSSEGGHFSYEQYF
14	.	TRBV6-5	TRBJ2-5	.	TGTGCCAGCAGTTGGGACGAGAGGGGGGAGACCCAGTACTTC	CASSWDERGETQYF
15	.	TRBV5-1	TRBJ2-5	TRBD1	TGCGCCAGCAGCCAAGGGACAGGGACCCAAGAGACCCAGTACTTC	CASSQGTGTQETQYF
17	few	TRBV9	TRBJ2-3	TRBD2	TGTGCCAGCAGCCCGAGTAGCGGGGGCCTCAGCACAGATACGCAGTATTTT	CASSPSSGGLSTDTQYF
12	.	TRBV6-6	TRBJ2-7	.	TGTGCCAGCGGGTCCCCTAGTATGGAGCAGTACTTC	CASGSPSMEQYF
15	.	TRBV5-3	TRBJ1-5	.	TGTGCCAGAAGCTTCCCCGAGGATGTAAATCAGCCCCAGCATTTT	CARSFPEDVNQPQHF
13	.	TRBV28	TRBJ2-7	TRBD2	TGTGCCACGAGAATTCCTAGCGGGATTGAGCAGTACTTC	CATRIPSGIEQYF
15	.	TRBV9	TRBJ2-1	TRBD2	TGTGCCAGCAGCGTAGGTGCGGGGGGCGCGGGTGAGCAGTTCTTC	CASSVGAGGAGEQFF
13	.	TRBV7-9	TRBJ1-1	.	TGTGCCAGCAGCTATACAGGGCCCACTGAAGCTTTCTTT	CASSYTGPTEAFF
14	.	TRBV4-1	TRBJ2-7	.	TGCGCCAGCAGTGCAGGGATCTACTCCTACGAGCAGTACTTC	CASSAGIYSYEQYF
15	.	TRBV6-6	TRBJ1-2	.	TGTGCCAGCACCCCCCCCGAAACTTCCCCCTATGGCTACACCTTC	CASTPPETSPYGYTF
15	.	TRBV19	TRBJ1-5	TRBD1	TGTGCCAGTACCCGGGACAGGGAGACGAATCAGCCCCAGCATTTT	CASTRDRETNQPQHF
14	.	TRBV4-1	TRBJ1-1	.	TGCGCCAGCAGCCAAGATAATAGGGGCACTGAAGCTTTCTTT	CASSQDNRGTEAFF
15	.	TRBV14	TRBJ2-2	TRBD1	TGTGCCAGCAGCCAAGGACAGGGAAGTACCGGGGAGCTGTTTTTT	CASSQGQGSTGELFF
15	.	TRBV14	TRBJ2-7	.	TGTGCCAGCAGCCAAGAAGCCGCTTTTTCCTACGAGCAGTACTTC	CASSQEAAFSYEQYF
11	few	TRBV12-3/TRBV12-4	TRBJ1-1	.	TGTGCCACCCGCGCAAGCACTGAAGCTTTCTTT	CATRASTEAFF
15	.	TRBV25-1	TRBJ2-3	TRBD2	TGTGCCAGCAGGACAGCGGGAGGGCCGTCAGATACGCAGTATTTT	CASRTAGGPSDTQYF